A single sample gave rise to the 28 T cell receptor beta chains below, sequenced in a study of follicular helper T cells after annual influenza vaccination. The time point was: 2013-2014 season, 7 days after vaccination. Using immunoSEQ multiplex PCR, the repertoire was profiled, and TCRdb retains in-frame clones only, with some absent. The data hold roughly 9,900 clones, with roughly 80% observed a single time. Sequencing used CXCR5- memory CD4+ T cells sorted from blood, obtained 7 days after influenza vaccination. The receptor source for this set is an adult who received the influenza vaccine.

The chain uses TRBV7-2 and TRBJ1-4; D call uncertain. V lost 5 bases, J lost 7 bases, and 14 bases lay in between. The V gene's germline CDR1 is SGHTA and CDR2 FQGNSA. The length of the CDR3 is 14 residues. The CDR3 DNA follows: TGTGCCAGCAGCGTAGGGCCTAGGAGTGAAAAACTGTTTTTT. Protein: CASSVGPRSEKLFF.

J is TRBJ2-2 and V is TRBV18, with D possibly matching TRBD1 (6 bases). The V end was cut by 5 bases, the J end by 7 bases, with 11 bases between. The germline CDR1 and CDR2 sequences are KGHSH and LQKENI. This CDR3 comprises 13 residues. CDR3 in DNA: TGTGCCAGCTCAAGGACAGTGGACGGGGAGCTGTTTTTT. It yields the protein CASSRTVDGELFF. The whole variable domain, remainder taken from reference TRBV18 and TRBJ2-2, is NAGVMQNPRHLVRRRGQEARLRCSPMKGHSHVYWYRQLPEEGLKFMVYLQKENIIDESGMPKERFSAEFPKEGPSILRIQQVVRGDSAAYFCASSRTVDGELFFGEGSRLTVL.

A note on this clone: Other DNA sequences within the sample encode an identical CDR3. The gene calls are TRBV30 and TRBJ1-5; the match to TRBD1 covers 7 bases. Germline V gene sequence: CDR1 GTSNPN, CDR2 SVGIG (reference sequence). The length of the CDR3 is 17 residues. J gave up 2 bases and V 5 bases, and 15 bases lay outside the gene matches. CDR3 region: CAWRPGGGSGGNQPQHF. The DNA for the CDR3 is TGTGCCTGGCGGCCGGGAGGGGGCTCGGGGGGCAATCAGCCCCAGCATTTT. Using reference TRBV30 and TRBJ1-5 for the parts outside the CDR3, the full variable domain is SQTIHQWPATLVQPVGSPLSLECTVEGTSNPNLYWYRQAAGRGLQLLFYSVGIGQISSEVPQNLSASRPQDRQFILSSKKLLLSDSGFYLCAWRPGGGSGGNQPQHFGDGTRLSIL.

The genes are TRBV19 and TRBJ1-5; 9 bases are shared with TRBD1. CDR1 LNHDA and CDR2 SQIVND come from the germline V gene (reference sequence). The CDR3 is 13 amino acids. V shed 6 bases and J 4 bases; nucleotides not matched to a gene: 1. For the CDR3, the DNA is TGTGCCAGTAGCGGGACAGGGAATCAGCCCCAGCATTTT. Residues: CASSGTGNQPQHF.

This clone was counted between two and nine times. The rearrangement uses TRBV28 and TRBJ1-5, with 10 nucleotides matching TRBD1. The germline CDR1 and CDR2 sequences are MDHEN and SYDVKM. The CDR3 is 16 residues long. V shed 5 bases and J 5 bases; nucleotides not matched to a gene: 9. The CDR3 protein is CASSAPGQGVDQPQHF. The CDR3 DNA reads TGTGCCAGCAGTGCCCCAGGACAGGGGGTCGATCAGCCCCAGCATTTT.

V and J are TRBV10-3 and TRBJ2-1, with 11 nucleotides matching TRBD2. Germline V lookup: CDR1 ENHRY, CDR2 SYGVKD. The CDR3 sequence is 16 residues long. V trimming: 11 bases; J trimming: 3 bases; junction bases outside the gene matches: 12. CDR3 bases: TGTGCCGCCACCGGAGCTAGCGGGGGGATCTACAATGAGCAGTTCTTC. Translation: CAATGASGGIYNEQFF.

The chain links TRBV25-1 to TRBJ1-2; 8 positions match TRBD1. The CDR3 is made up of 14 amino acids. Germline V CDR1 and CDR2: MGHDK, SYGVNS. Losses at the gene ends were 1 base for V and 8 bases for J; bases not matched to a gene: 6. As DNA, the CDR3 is TGTGCCAGCAGTGAATTCCAGGGGGCAGGAGGCTACACCTTC. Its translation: CASSEFQGAGGYTF.

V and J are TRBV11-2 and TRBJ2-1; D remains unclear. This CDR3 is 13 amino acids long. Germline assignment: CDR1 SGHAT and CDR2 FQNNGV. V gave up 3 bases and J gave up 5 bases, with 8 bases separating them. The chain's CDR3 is CASSFAGHNEQFF. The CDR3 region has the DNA TGTGCCAGCAGCTTTGCCGGTCACAATGAGCAGTTCTTC. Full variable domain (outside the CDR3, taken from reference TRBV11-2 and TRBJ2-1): EAGVAQSPRYKIIEKRQSVAFWCNPISGHATLYWYQQILGQGPKLLIQFQNNGVVDDSQLPKDRFSAERLKGVDSTLKIQPAKLEDSAVYLCASSFAGHNEQFFGPGTRLTVL.

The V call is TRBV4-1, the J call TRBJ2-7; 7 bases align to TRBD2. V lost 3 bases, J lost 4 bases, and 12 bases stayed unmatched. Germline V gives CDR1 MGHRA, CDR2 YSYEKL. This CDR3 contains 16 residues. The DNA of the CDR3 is TGCGCCAGCAGCCAGCCCCTCGGGGAGGGGTTTTACGAGCAGTACTTC. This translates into CASSQPLGEGFYEQYF.

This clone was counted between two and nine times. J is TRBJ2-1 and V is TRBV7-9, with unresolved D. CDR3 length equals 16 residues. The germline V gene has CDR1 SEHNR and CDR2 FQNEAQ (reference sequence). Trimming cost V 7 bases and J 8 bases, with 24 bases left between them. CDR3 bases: TGTGCCAGCAACCACCGTAACGAACCCGGAAGGGATGAGCAGTTCTTC. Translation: CASNHRNEPGRDEQFF.

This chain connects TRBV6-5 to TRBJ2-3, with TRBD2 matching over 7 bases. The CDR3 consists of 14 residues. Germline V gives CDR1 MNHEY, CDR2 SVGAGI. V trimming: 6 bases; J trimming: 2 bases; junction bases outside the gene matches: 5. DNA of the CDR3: TGTGCCAGCAGCCTGGGGGGGGTCACAGATACGCAGTATTTT. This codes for CASSLGGVTDTQYF.

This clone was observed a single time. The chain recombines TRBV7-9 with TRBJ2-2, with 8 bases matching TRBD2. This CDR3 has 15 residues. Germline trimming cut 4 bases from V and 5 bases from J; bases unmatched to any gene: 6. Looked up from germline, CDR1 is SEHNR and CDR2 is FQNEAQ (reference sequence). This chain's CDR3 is CASSSRASGTGELFF. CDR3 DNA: TGTGCCAGCAGCTCTCGGGCTAGCGGGACCGGGGAGCTGTTTTTT.

The CDR3 DNA sequence: TGTGCCAGCAGTTCCCCCGGGACAGGCTACGAGCAGTACTTC. Protein sequence: CASSSPGTGYEQYF. The V and J genes are TRBV28 and TRBJ2-7, with TRBD1 matching 8 bases. Germline assignment: CDR1 MDHEN and CDR2 SYDVKM. V shed 4 bases, J shed 3 bases, and the junction held 5 bases outside the gene matches. CDR3 length: 14 amino acids.

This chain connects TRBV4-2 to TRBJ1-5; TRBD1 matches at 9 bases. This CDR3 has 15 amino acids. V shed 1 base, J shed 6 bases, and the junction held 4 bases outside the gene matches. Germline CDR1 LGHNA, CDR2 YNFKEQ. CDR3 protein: CASSQGRQGGQPQHF. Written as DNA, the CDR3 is TGTGCCAGCAGCCAAGGCCGACAGGGGGGTCAGCCCCAGCATTTT.

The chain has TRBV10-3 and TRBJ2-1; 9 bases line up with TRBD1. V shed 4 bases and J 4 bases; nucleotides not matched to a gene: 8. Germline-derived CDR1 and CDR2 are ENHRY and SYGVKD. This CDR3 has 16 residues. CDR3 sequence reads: CAISVMPGQGYNEQFF. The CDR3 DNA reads TGTGCCATCAGTGTGATGCCGGGACAGGGTTACAATGAGCAGTTCTTC.

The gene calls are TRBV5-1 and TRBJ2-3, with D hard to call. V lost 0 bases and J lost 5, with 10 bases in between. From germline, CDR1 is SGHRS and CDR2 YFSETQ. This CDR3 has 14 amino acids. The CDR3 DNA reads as TGCGCCAGCAGCTTGGACAGTTCCAAAGATACGCAGTATTTT. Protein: CASSLDSSKDTQYF.

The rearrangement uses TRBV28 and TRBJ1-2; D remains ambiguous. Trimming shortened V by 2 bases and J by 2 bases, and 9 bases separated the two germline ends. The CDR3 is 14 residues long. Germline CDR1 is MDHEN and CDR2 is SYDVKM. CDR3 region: CASSLGVRNYGYTF. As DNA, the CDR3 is TGTGCCAGCAGTTTAGGGGTGAGAAACTATGGCTACACCTTC.

CDR3 sequence reads: CSVTEVPTGELFF. Written as DNA, the CDR3 is TGCAGCGTTACCGAGGTCCCCACCGGGGAGCTGTTTTTT. This chain connects TRBV29-1 to TRBJ2-2, with D hard to call. Trimming cost V 5 bases and J 4 bases, with 11 bases left between them. CDR1 and CDR2 (germline): SQVTM, ANQGSEA. The CDR3 consists of 13 residues.

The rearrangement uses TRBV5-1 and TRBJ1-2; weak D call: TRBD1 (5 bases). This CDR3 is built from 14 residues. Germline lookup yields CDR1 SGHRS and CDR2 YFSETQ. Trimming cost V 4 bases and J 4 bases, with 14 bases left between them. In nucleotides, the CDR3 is TGCGCCAGCAGCGCCGGGGAGGGGATCTATGGCTACACCTTC. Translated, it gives CASSAGEGIYGYTF. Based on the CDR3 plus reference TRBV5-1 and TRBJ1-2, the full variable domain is KAGVTQTPRYLIKTRGQQVTLSCSPISGHRSVSWYQQTPGQGLQFLFEYFSETQRNKGNFPGRFSGRQFSNSRSEMNVSTLELGDSALYLCASSAGEGIYGYTFGSGTRLTVV.

The CDR3 DNA reads as TGTGCCAGTAGTATAACGGGGCTCGCTGGCACCGGGGAGCTGTTTTTT. Its protein product is CASSITGLAGTGELFF. V is TRBV19 and J is TRBJ2-2; D is possibly TRBD1 or TRBD2 (5 bases each). V lost 2 bases to trimming and J lost 4 bases, with 14 bases between them. The CDR3 has 16 amino acids. Germline V CDR1 and CDR2: LNHDA, SQIVND (reference sequence).

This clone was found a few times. The CDR3 bases are TGCGCCAGCAGTGTGGGGGATGTCGTCTCCTACGAGCAGTACTTC. Its protein is CASSVGDVVSYEQYF. The chain links TRBV10-2 to TRBJ2-7; D tentatively fits TRBD1 or TRBD2 (5 bases each). V dropped 4 bases and J dropped 0 bases, with 13 bases sitting between them. CDR1 is WSHSY and CDR2 is SAAADI in the germline V gene. The CDR3 totals 15 residues.

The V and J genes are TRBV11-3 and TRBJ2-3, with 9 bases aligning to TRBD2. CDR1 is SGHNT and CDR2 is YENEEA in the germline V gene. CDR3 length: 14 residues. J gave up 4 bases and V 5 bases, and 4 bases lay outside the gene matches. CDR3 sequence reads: CASSTGTSPDTQYF. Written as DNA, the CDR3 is TGTGCCAGCAGCACCGGGACTAGCCCAGATACGCAGTATTTT.

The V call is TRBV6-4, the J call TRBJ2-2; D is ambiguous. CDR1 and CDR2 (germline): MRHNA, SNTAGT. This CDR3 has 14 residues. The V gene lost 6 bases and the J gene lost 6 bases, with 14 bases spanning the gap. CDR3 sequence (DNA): TGTGCCAGCAGGGCGTACGGTCGGGCCGGGGAGCTGTTTTTT. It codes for CASRAYGRAGELFF.

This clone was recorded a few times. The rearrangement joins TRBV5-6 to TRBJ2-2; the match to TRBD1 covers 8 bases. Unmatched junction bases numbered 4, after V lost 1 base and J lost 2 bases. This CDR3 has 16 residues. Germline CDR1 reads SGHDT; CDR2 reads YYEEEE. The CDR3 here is CASSLWAGGNTGELFF. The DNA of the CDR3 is TGTGCCAGCAGCTTGTGGGCAGGGGGCAACACCGGGGAGCTGTTTTTT.

The CDR3 sequence: CAWSLLRSGVTSDTQYF. In nucleotides, the CDR3 is TGTGCCTGGAGTCTCCTACGGAGCGGGGTAACTTCAGATACGCAGTATTTT. V is TRBV30 and J is TRBJ2-3; 7 positions agree with TRBD2. J lost 4 bases, V lost 2 bases, and 15 bases had no gene match. This CDR3 contains 17 residues. Germline V gives CDR1 GTSNPN, CDR2 SVGIG (reference sequence).

The CDR3 DNA reads TGTGCCAGCAGTAGACAGGGAGGGACCGGGGAGCTGTTTTTT. Its translation is CASSRQGGTGELFF. The chain has TRBV6-9 and TRBJ2-2; perhaps D is TRBD1 or TRBD2 (7 bases each). CDR3 size: 14 residues. The V and J ends lost 5 bases and 5 bases respectively, with 12 bases between them. From germline, CDR1 is MNHGY and CDR2 SVAAGI.

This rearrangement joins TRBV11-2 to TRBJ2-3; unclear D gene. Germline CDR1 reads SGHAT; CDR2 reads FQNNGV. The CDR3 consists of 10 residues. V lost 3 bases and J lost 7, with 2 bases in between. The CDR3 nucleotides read TGTGCCAGCAGCTTGAATACGCAGTATTTT. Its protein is CASSLNTQYF.

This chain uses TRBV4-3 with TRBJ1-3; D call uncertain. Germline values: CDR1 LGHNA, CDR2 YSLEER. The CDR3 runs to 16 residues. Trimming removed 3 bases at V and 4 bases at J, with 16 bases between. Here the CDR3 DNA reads TGCGCCAGCAGCCACGGAATGATGGGATTCGGAAACACCATATATTTT. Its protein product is CASSHGMMGFGNTIYF.